These T cell receptor beta chains were read from a single sample in a study of shared clonotypes between healthy human individuals. Sequencing used immunoSEQ multiplex PCR; TCRdb keeps in-frame clones, though not all of them. Seen here are approximately 2.5 million clones, around 94% observed once, and the top ten hold roughly 0.13%. The sequenced sample was naive CD4+ T cells sorted from blood. All receptors derive from a man between 18 and 35 years old in good health. CDR3s include the opening cysteine and the closing phenylalanine or tryptophan. The order of the fields is CDR3 protein, CDR3 length, V gene.

CASSYSGPLWSEAFF | 15 | TRBV6-5
CASSQAWDEQFF | 12 | TRBV2
CATSGQEISPLHF | 13 | TRBV5-4
CASGLVLGQGPHEQYF | 16 | TRBV12-5
CASSGGTVNSPLHF | 14 | TRBV5-1
CASSLMGTGSHEQYF | 15 | TRBV7-3
CASRPNTGSGNTIYF | 15 | TRBV19
CAWSRGRVSPKEKLFF | 16 | TRBV30
CATTGEAEQYF | 11 | TRBV5-7
CASSPRSDNTGELFF | 15 | TRBV7-9
CASSEARAGDQETQYF | 16 | TRBV10-1
CASSVEGGWETQYF | 14 | TRBV9
CASSNRGFGFDEQYF | 15 | TRBV7-2
CASSAPGPQHEKLFF | 15 | TRBV5-5
CASSPPPGLGSYTQYF | 16 | TRBV18
CASSLPQGVWNYGYTF | 16 | TRBV11-3
CASSTSGQGRPGELFF | 16 | TRBV21-1
CASSSGQGFYEQYF | 14 | TRBV5-1
CASSSGLAGEETQYF | 15 | TRBV5-5
CASSLIPGSSYEQYF | 15 | TRBV5-4
CASSDRQLHNSPLHF | 15 | TRBV9
CATSRAGWTGPGELFF | 16 | TRBV15
CASSFKGTARRTYEQYF | 17 | TRBV5-4
CASRLAGGPQETQYF | 15 | TRBV6-1
CASSFEGGQTQYF | 13 | TRBV5-1
CASSPRAAGGTDTQYF | 16 | TRBV5-1
CASRRGRENQPQHF | 14 | TRBV6-5
CASSLEPASGSLYNEQFF | 18 | TRBV7-8
CASSSRTFTDTQYF | 14 | TRBV2
CASSAAGGGNTIYF | 14 | TRBV25-1
CASSVRLAGLNYEQYF | 16 | TRBV2
CASRGLGNTIYF | 12 | TRBV28
CASSNPGDTDTQYF | 14 | TRBV19
CASSLLGSTVNTEAFF | 16 | TRBV5-1
CASSQGGEQYF | 11 | TRBV6-5
CASSEGAGRGNTIYF | 15 | TRBV25-1
CASSLGNPVWADIQYF | 16 | TRBV5-1
CASSLKSSGEYGYTF | 15 | TRBV19
CASSQGEGLFYEQYF | 15 | TRBV14
CASSQVTSGGETQYF | 15 | TRBV4-2
CSARPILPQFF | 11 | TRBV20-1
CASTSGETGELFF | 13 | TRBV6-6
CAISEGHPAGYTF | 13 | TRBV10-3
CASSPLQGADTQYF | 14 | TRBV18
CASSLEVGLNNYGYTF | 16 | TRBV5-1
CASSELAGYQPQHF | 14 | TRBV6-1
CAWDQGLADFNEQFF | 15 | TRBV30
CASSQDRLSTDTQYF | 15 | TRBV4-1
CASSVALVRGSTTDTQYF | 18 | TRBV9
CASMRGGALAQETQYF | 16 | TRBV19
CASMGRRDSNQPQHF | 15 | TRBV19
CASSRQGLAYEQYF | 14 | TRBV28
CASRLQVGVTGELFF | 15 | TRBV28
CASSYPKAGAETQYF | 15 | TRBV6-6
CSVKRAFEAFF | 11 | TRBV29-1